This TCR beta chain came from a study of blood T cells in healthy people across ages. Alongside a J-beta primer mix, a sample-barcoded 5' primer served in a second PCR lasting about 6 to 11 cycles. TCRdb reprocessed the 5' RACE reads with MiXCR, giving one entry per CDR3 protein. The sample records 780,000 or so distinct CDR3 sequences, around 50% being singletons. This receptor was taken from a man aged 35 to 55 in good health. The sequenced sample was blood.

The CDR3 bases are TGTGCCAGCAGCTTATTTTTGAGTCGGGGGACTAGCCTATACAATGAGCAGTTCTTC. Translating it yields CASSLFLSRGTSLYNEQFF. The rearrangement uses TRBV7-2 and TRBJ2-1; TRBD2 aligns across 9 bases. Per germline, CDR1 SGHTA and CDR2 FQGNSA. The trim removed 2 bases at V and 4 bases at J, leaving 15 bases unmatched. This CDR3 has 19 residues.